This TCR beta chain was sequenced in a study of human T cells and chemical hapten exposure. The overall study: Diphenylcyclopropenone was applied weekly to patients' scalps across the roughly 23-week study.

This sample's time point: patch test 1, 2 weeks after DPC sensitization. The treatment: therapeutic diphenylcyclopropenone sensitization with weekly scalp DPC. This clonotype has at least ten counts. Its matching antigen is unknown. The library tagged individual cDNA molecules with unique molecular identifiers. Each CDR3 protein is one row after TCRdb ran MiXCR on the RACE reads. The sample records 80,000 to 100,000 distinct CDR3 sequences, approximately 8% being singletons. Study-level findings and limits: The study found expanded TCRs formed significantly more large CDR3 similarity clusters than controls.

Trimming stripped 3 bases from V and 7 bases from J, with 10 bases between. The CDR3 is 13 residues long. Germline V CDR1 and CDR2: SGHDT, YYEEEE. The specimen was whole blood, collected in connection with sensitization to the hapten diphenylcyclopropenone (DPC). This receptor was obtained from a young woman with alopecia areata. Some clones in this sample may be carry-over from other donors' samples. V and J are TRBV5-6 and TRBJ1-4; D gene uncertain. The CDR3 nucleotides read TGTGCCAGCAGCTGGGGTCTAGGTGAAAAACTGTTTTTT. Amino acid sequence: CASSWGLGEKLFF.